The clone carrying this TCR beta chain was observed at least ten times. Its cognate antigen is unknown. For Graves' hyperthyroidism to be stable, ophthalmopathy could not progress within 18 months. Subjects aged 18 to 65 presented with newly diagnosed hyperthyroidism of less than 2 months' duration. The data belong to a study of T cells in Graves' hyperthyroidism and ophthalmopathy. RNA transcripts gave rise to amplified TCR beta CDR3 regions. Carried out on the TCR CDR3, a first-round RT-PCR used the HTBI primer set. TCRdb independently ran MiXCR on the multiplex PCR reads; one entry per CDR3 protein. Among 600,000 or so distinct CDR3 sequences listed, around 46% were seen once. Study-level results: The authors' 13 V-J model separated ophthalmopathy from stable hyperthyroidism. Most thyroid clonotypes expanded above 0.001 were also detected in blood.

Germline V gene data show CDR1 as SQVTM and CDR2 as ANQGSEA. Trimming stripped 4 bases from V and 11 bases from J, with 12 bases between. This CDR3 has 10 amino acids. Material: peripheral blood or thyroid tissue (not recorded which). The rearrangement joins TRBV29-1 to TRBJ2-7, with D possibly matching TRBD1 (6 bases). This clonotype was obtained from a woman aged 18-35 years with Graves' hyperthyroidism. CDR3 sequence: CSVVEPGEYF. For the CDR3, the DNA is TGCAGCGTTGTGGAGCCAGGGGAGTACTTC.